This TCR beta chain was retrieved from a study of cytomegalovirus exposure and HLA in healthy donors. This PCR relied on a set of 60 Vbeta primers and 13 Jbeta primers. Produced via immunoSEQ multiplex PCR; TCRdb's table is partial and in-frame only. Of roughly 120,000 clones in the sample, roughly 65% were seen once. This clone turned up a few times. Per germline, CDR1 GTSNPN and CDR2 SVGIG (reference sequence). The V and J ends lost 6 bases and 3 bases respectively, with 15 bases between them. The CDR3 extends over 14 amino acids. The source of this sequence is a man in his forties or fifties in good health and CMV-seropositive. The chain couples TRBV30 to TRBJ2-1, with D possibly TRBD2 on 6 matching bases. Material for sequencing was PBMCs. This CDR3 is CACSGGKGYNEQFF. For the CDR3, the DNA is TGTGCCTGTTCCGGCGGGAAGGGCTACAATGAGCAGTTCTTC.